This entry features one TCR beta chain sequence. Its target is unknown. Libraries of TRB cDNA were made by 5' RACE and carried UMIs. TCRdb re-analyzed the 5' RACE reads; it lists each CDR3 protein once, without DNA. The sample totals some 130,000 distinct CDR3 sequences. The data were obtained in a study of CXCR3-negative and CXCR3-positive naive CD8 T cells. Overall study findings and caveats: Unlike memory cells, which differed, naive CXCR3-negative and CXCR3-positive cells had similar TRBV-TRBJ usage. CXCR3-positive naive cells carried more hydrophobic TRB CDR3s than CXCR3-negative ones.

The CDR3 sequence is 19 residues long. Germline CDR1 is SEHNR and CDR2 is FQNEAQ (reference sequence). This chain links TRBV7-9 with TRBJ2-5; TCRdb gives TRBD2 as the D gene, but with no DNA this cannot be confirmed. The source of this sequence is a human donor in good health. Some clones in this sample may be carry-over from other donors' samples. Specimen: naive CXCR3- CD8+ T cells from blood. Subset specified: CD45RO-CCR7+CD27+CD95- naive CD8+ T cells lacking CXCR3 (TNR3-). The CDR3 loop is CASSLAETSGAKPRETQYF.